This T cell receptor beta chain emerged from a study of OX40 agonist ivuxolimab in advanced cancers. Study-wide background: Mean age approximately 59 years, range about 20 to 85; around 80% male.

Some clones are missing from TCRdb's copy, which holds only in-frame ones; the method was immunoSEQ multiplex PCR. Of about 62,000 clones in the sample, roughly 89% were seen once. About this clone itself: As yet, its antigen is unknown.

CDR1 and CDR2 (germline): SGHTA, FQGNSA. V trimming: 4 bases; J trimming: 4 bases; junction bases outside the gene matches: 1. The CDR3 is 14 amino acids. Broader study findings: Fewer expanded clones were found on average in CD4+ than in CD8+ T cells. Antigen specificity was not determined for the expanded peripheral T cells. Nonresponders, in some cases, also had low normalized T-cell clonal expansion.

The V call is TRBV7-2, the J call TRBJ2-4, with TRBD1 identical over 10 bases. Sequences were derived from CD4+ or CD8+ T cells sorted from blood, sampled in a trial of the OX40 agonist ivuxolimab. The TCR was taken from an adult with an advanced solid tumor such as melanoma, head and neck, liver or kidney cancer. The CDR3, as DNA: TGTGCCAGCAGCTCGGACAGGGGGAAAAACATTCAGTACTTC. Its translation is CASSSDRGKNIQYF.